These T cell receptor beta chains were read from a single sample in a study of T cell repertoires in cytomegalovirus infection. MiXCR, applied by TCRdb to the reads, yields one record per CDR3 protein. Among 900,000 to 950,000 distinct CDR3 sequences, 30% to 40% were seen once, and the ten largest hold 11% to 15%. Their recognized antigens are unknown. Specimen: cultured CD8+ T cells from PBMCs, collected from culture after CMV antigen stimulation. These receptors were obtained from a human donor in good health (CMV status not recorded). Some clones in this sample may be carry-over from other donors' samples. The CDR3 runs from the conserved cysteine through the conserved F or W.

j_gene: TRBJ1-2
v_gene: TRBV7-6
CDR3aa: CASSLKVLGSAGNGYTF

j_gene: TRBJ2-7
v_gene: TRBV20-1
CDR3aa: CSGGGTFYEQYF

j_gene: TRBJ1-1
v_gene: TRBV7-2
CDR3aa: CASSLGRVNTEAFF

j_gene: TRBJ2-7
v_gene: TRBV10-3
CDR3aa: CAISETYSGISYEQYF

j_gene: TRBJ2-1
v_gene: TRBV7-9
CDR3aa: CASSLVPGQVISYNEQFF

j_gene: TRBJ2-7
v_gene: TRBV7-2
CDR3aa: CASSLQRGFYEQYF

j_gene: TRBJ2-3
v_gene: TRBV7-2
CDR3aa: CASSSRTSGNTDTQYF

j_gene: TRBJ2-3
v_gene: TRBV7-9
CDR3aa: CASSPSRQMDTQYF

j_gene: TRBJ2-5
v_gene: TRBV28
CDR3aa: CASSFIGGTQYF

j_gene: TRBJ1-5
v_gene: TRBV27
CDR3aa: CASGRAHREPQHF

j_gene: TRBJ2-7
v_gene: TRBV27
CDR3aa: CASSSPRLDREQYF

j_gene: TRBJ2-1
v_gene: TRBV12-5
CDR3aa: CASGLSIGEGGYNEQFF

j_gene: TRBJ1-6
v_gene: TRBV5-5
CDR3aa: CASSLVVGGISSYNSPLHF

j_gene: TRBJ1-2
v_gene: TRBV9
CDR3aa: CASGWGGNYGYTF

j_gene: TRBJ1-1
v_gene: TRBV12-3/TRBV12-4
CDR3aa: CASSFDTAAPF

j_gene: TRBJ2-3
v_gene: TRBV28
CDR3aa: CASSLRLKRDTQYF

j_gene: TRBJ2-3
v_gene: TRBV7-6
CDR3aa: CASSKETGTRFSYTQYF

j_gene: TRBJ2-3
v_gene: TRBV4-3
CDR3aa: CASSQDTGGPTDTQYF

j_gene: TRBJ2-1
v_gene: TRBV6-5
CDR3aa: CASSYSSGTSGGGNEQFF

j_gene: TRBJ1-1
v_gene: TRBV6-2/TRBV6-3
CDR3aa: CASSYGWMNTEAFF

j_gene: TRBJ2-3
v_gene: TRBV7-6
CDR3aa: CASSLAPLPTDTQYF

j_gene: TRBJ2-1
v_gene: TRBV12-5
CDR3aa: CASARGITYNEQFF

j_gene: TRBJ2-1
v_gene: TRBV27
CDR3aa: CASKQSRGRQTDEQFF

j_gene: TRBJ1-6
v_gene: TRBV15
CDR3aa: CATSSTGTGYSPLHF

j_gene: TRBJ2-1
v_gene: TRBV25-1
CDR3aa: CASSEYTSYNEQFF

j_gene: TRBJ2-7
v_gene: TRBV20-1
CDR3aa: CSAPSMDYYEQYF

j_gene: TRBJ2-1
v_gene: TRBV19
CDR3aa: CASSSRQDRPTMEQFF

j_gene: TRBJ2-2
v_gene: TRBV13
CDR3aa: CASPTGGELFF

j_gene: TRBJ1-5
v_gene: TRBV7-9
CDR3aa: CASSVGSQPQHF

j_gene: TRBJ2-5
v_gene: TRBV7-4
CDR3aa: CASSSGQGIEETQYF

j_gene: TRBJ2-5
v_gene: TRBV20-1
CDR3aa: CSAIRGRETQYF

j_gene: TRBJ1-1
v_gene: TRBV6-5
CDR3aa: CASSSSGGAEAFF

j_gene: TRBJ2-5
v_gene: TRBV7-7
CDR3aa: CASRHEETQYF

j_gene: TRBJ1-6
v_gene: TRBV4-2
CDR3aa: CASSLGQGDNSPLHF